Presented here are 4 T cell receptor beta chains from one specimen sequenced in a study of CD8+ T cells in alopecia areata. Isolated RNA was reverse transcribed into cDNA used as the sequencing template. Repertoires were generated with immunoSEQ multiplex PCR, while TCRdb's copy carries only in-frame clones and drops some. The sample shows tens of thousands of clones, about half of them seen only once. Treatment noted: oral pan-JAK inhibitor, 5-10 mg twice daily. This specimen was CD8+ T cells sorted from blood, taken at approximately week 36, from a patient treated with tofacitinib. The receptors were sampled from a human donor with alopecia areata.

The CDR3 DNA sequence: TGTGCCAGCAGCACAGGGGGAGCCTACGAGCAGTACTTC. It yields the protein CASSTGGAYEQYF. J is TRBJ2-7 and V is TRBV11-2, with 8 positions matching TRBD1. The CDR3 covers 13 residues. V dropped 5 bases and J dropped 2; count of bases not matched to a gene: 2. The germline gives CDR1 SGHAT, CDR2 FQNNGV.

Only a few counts were recorded for this clone. J is TRBJ1-1 and V is TRBV25-1; D gene unclear. The CDR3 covers 11 residues. Trimming took 7 bases from V and 4 from J, leaving 7 bases between them. The V gene's germline CDR1 is MGHDK and CDR2 SYGVNS. The DNA of the CDR3 is TGTGCCAGCATTGGCCCCACTGAAGCTTTCTTT. Its translation is CASIGPTEAFF.

This clone occurred a few times. The chain combines TRBV7-9 with TRBJ2-3; perhaps TRBD2 as D (5 bases). V lost 7 bases and J 14 bases, leaving 25 bases between the germline ends. Germline values: CDR1 SEHNR, CDR2 FQNEAQ (reference sequence). The CDR3 length is 14 residues. This CDR3 reads CASTEFQNRDIRYF. CDR3 DNA sequence: TGTGCCAGCACCGAATTTCAGAACCGGGATATCCGGTATTTT. The complete variable domain, with remaining parts taken from reference TRBV7-9 and TRBJ2-3, reads DTGVSQNPRHKITKRGQNVTFRCDPISEHNRLYWYRQTLGQGPEFLTYFQNEAQLEKSRLLSDRFSAERPKGSFSTLEIQRTEQGDSAMYLCASTEFQNRDIRYFGPGTRLTVL.

Written as DNA, the CDR3 is TGCGCCAGCAGTCTTACCCAGCTACCCGGGGAGCTGTTTTTT. It encodes CASSLTQLPGELFF. The chain carries TRBV23-1 and TRBJ2-2; no definite D call. TRBV23-1 is annotated as an ORF whose role is uncertain. Trimming left V 4 bases short and J 6 bases short, with 12 bases between. This CDR3 contains 14 residues.